This TCR beta chain was sequenced during a study of T cell clonality in common variable immunodeficiency. Study-level points and caveats: Patient heterogeneity in the CVID cohort limited correlations between repertoire features and clinical complications.

V lost 5 bases to trimming and J lost 3 bases, with 17 bases between them. Looked up from germline, CDR1 is MNHEY and CDR2 is SVGEGT. The CDR3 consists of 15 residues. The method was immunoSEQ multiplex PCR; TCRdb's version includes in-frame clones alone and lacks a portion of them. The data show 45,000 to 55,000 clones, with none appearing a single time. This clone was observed at least ten times. Its specificity is unknown. With the read ending 3 residues before the CDR3 end, the germline J gene is used to fill in that end. The TCR was taken from a person between 18 and 75 years old in good health. This chain connects TRBV6-2 or TRBV6-3 to TRBJ2-7, with D possibly being TRBD2 (6 bases). The sequenced sample consisted of peripheral blood mononuclear cells. The part of the CDR3 DNA that was read is TGTGCCAGCAGTGAGCTTGGGGGGACCCTCTACGAG. Its protein product is CASSELGGTLYE. The complete CDR3 protein is CASSELGGTLYEQYF.